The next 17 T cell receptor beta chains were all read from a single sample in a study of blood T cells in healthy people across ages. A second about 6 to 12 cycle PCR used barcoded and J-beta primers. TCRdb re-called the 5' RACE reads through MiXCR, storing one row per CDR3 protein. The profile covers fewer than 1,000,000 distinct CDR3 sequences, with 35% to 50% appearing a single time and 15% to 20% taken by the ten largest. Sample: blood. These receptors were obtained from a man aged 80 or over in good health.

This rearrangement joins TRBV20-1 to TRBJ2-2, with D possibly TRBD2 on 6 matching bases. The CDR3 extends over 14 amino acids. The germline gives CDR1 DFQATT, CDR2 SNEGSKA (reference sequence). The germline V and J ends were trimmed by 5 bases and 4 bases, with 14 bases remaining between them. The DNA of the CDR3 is TGCAGTGCTCCCAATGCGGGAACCACCGGGGAGCTGTTTTTT. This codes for CSAPNAGTTGELFF.

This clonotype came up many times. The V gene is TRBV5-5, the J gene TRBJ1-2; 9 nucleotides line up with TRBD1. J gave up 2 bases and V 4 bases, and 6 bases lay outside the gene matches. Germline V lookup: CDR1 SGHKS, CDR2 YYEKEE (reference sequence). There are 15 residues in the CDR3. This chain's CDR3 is CASSPTGGSNYGYTF. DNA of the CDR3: TGTGCCAGCAGCCCCACAGGGGGCTCAAACTATGGCTACACCTTC.

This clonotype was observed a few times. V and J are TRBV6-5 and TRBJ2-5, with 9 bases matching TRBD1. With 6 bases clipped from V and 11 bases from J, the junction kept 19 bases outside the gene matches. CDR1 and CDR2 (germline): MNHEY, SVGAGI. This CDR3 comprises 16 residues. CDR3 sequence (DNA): TGTGCCAGCAGAAAGGCGTGGGACAGGGCCTACAATGAGCAGTACTTC. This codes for CASRKAWDRAYNEQYF.

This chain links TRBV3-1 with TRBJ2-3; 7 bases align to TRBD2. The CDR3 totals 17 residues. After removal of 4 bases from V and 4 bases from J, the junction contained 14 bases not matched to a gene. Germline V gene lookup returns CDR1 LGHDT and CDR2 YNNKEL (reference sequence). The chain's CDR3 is CASSRSAGDLFADTQYF. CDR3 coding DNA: TGTGCCAGCAGCCGGTCGGCGGGAGATCTTTTTGCAGATACGCAGTATTTT.

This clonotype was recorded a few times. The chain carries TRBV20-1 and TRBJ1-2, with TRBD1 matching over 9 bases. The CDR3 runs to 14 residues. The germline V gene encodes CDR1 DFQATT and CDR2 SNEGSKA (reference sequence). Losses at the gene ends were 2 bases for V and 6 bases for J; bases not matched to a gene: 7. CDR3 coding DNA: TGCAGTGCTAGAAAAACACAGGGGGCGCATGGCTACACCTTC. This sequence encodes CSARKTQGAHGYTF.

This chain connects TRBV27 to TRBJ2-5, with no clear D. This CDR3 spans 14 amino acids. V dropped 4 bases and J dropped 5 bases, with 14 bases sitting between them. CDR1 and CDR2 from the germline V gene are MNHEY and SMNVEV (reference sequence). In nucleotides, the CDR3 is TGTGCCAGCAGTTCCAGTGGCTCGGGTGAGACCCAGTACTTC. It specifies CASSSSGSGETQYF.

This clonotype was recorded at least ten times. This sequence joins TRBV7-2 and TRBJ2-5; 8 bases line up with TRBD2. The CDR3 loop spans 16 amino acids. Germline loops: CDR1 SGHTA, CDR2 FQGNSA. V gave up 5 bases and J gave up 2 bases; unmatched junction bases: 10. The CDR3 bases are TGTGCCAGCAGCCCCCGGAGGATAGCGGGGCAAGAGACCCAGTACTTC. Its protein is CASSPRRIAGQETQYF.

The CDR3 region has the DNA TGTGCCAGCTCATCAGCCGGGACGAACACAGATACGCAGTATTTT. It codes for CASSSAGTNTDTQYF. The gene calls are TRBV18 and TRBJ2-3; D tentatively reads TRBD1 or TRBD2 (5 bases each). V lost 5 bases and J 2 bases, leaving 14 bases between the germline ends. The germline V gene has CDR1 KGHSH and CDR2 LQKENI. CDR3 length: 15 residues. Complete variable domain (other parts from reference TRBV18 and TRBJ2-3): NAGVMQNPRHLVRRRGQEARLRCSPMKGHSHVYWYRQLPEEGLKFMVYLQKENIIDESGMPKERFSAEFPKEGPSILRIQQVVRGDSAAYFCASSSAGTNTDTQYFGPGTRLTVL.

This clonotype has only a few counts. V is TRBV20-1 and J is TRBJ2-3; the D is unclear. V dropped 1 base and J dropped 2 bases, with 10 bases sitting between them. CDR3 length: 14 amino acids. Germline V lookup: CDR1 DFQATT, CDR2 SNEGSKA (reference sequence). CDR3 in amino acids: CSARAGAYTDTQYF. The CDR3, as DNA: TGCAGTGCTAGAGCAGGAGCTTACACAGATACGCAGTATTTT.

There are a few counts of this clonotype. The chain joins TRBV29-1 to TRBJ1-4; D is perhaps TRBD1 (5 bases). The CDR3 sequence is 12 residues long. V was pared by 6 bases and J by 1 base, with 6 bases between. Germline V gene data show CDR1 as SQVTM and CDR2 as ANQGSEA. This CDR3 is CSVQGTNEKLFF. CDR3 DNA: TGCAGCGTCCAGGGAACTAATGAAAAACTGTTTTTT. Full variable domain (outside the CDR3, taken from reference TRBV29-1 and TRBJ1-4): SAVISQKPSRDICQRGTSLTIQCQVDSQVTMMFWYRQQPGQSLTLIATANQGSEATYESGFVIDKFPISRPNLTFSTLTVSNMSPEDSSIYLCSVQGTNEKLFFGSGTQLSVL.

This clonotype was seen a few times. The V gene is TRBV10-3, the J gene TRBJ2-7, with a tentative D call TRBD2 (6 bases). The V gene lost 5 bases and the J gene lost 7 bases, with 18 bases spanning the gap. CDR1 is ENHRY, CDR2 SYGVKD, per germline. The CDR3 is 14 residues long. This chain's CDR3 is CAISLGTPYNEQYF. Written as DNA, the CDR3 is TGTGCCATCAGTCTGGGGACTCCATACAATGAGCAGTACTTC.

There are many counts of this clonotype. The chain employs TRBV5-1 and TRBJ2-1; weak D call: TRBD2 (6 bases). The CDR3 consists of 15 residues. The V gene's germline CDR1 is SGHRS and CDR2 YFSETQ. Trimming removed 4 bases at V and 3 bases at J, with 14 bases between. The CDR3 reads CASSPQGSGYNEQFF. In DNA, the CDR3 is TGCGCCAGCAGCCCGCAAGGTAGCGGCTACAATGAGCAGTTCTTC.

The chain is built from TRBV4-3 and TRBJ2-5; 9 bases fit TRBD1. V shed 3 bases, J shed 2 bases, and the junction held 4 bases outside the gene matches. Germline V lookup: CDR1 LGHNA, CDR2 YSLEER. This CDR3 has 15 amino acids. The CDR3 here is CASSHLGQGQETQYF. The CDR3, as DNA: TGCGCCAGCAGCCACCTGGGACAGGGACAAGAGACCCAGTACTTC.

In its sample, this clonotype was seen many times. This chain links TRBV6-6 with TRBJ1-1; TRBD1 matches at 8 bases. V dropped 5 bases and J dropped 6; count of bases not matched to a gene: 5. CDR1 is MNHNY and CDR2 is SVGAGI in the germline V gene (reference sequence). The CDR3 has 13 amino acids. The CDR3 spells CASSSYRGAEAFF. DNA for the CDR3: TGTGCCAGCAGTAGCTACAGGGGGGCTGAAGCTTTCTTT.

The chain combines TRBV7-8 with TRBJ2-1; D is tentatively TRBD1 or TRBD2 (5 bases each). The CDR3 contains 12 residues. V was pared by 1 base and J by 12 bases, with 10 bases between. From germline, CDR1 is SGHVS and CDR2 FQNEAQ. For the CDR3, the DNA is TGTGCCAGCAGCTTAGAAGGGACCCGGCAGTTCTTC. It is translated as CASSLEGTRQFF.

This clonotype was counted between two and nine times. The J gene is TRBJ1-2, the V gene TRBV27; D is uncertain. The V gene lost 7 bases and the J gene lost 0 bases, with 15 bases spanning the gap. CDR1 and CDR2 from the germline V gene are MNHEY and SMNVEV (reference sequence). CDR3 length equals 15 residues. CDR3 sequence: CASTPGLPSNYGYTF. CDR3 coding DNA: TGTGCCAGCACCCCTGGACTGCCGTCTAACTATGGCTACACCTTC.

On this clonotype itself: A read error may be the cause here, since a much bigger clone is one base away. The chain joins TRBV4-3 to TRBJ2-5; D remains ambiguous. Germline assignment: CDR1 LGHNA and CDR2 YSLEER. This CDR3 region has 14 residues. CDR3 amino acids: CASSQEFGPEIQYF. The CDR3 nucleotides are TGCGCCAGCAGCCAAGAGTTCGGCCCAGAGATCCAGTACTTC.